This is a list of T cell receptor beta chains from one sample in a study of T cell responses to AZD1222 COVID-19 vaccine. Clones were read by immunoSEQ multiplex PCR, and TCRdb kept only the in-frame ones, dropping some. Here the sample spans 150,000 to 200,000 clones, approximately 90% being singletons. Sequenced material: peripheral blood, taken on day 0 of AZD1222 vaccination. The receptor source for this set is an adult in good health. Each CDR3 is given with its conserved first and last residue.

v_gene	CDR3aa
TRBV27	CASSLSSGDRPMNTEAFF
TRBV6-5	CASSYSRQGAFYGYTF
TRBV7-2	CASSSATNEKLFF
TRBV3-1/TRBV3-2	CASSQDRFQGSNEKLFF
TRBV28	CASSEGTGMNTEAFF
TRBV6-5	CASSYGSVTYEQYF
TRBV12-5	CASGGGPIYQPQHF
TRBV6-4	CANPPGLGACTEAFF
TRBV18	CASSPPGSYEQYF
TRBV24-1	CATSDLHEGQYF
TRBV3-1/TRBV3-2	CASSQSGVLSYEQYF
TRBV5-5	CASSLVAGLAGGIETQYF
TRBV11-3	CASSLGSELEAFF
TRBV13	CASSHWTGEDTGELFF
TRBV7-2	CASSLVGWGVLDEQYF
TRBV15	CATSIRRLRAGVRREETQYF
TRBV3-1/TRBV3-2	CASSWTSGTSGANVLTF
TRBV7-9	CASSLEDPGNSPLHF
TRBV2	CASSDGEHGYTF
TRBV5-1	CASSFGTDNTEAFF
TRBV4-2	CASGTLGQGYEQYF
TRBV5-6	CASSLTGSYEQYF
TRBV19	CASSIGTGYGYTF
TRBV25-1	CASSESPSPRGNEKLFF
TRBV7-9	CASSLAPQGVVHNEQFF
TRBV9	CASSATQGELFF
TRBV5-1	CASSLGGTGSYEQYF
TRBV7-9	CASSLADLADSYEQYF
TRBV28	CASSRLATLAKNIQYF
TRBV18	CASSPGDRSSPLHF
TRBV3-1/TRBV3-2	CASSQGWTGGGYGYTF
TRBV5-8	CASSPDFRETQYF